This is a list of T cell receptor beta chains from one sample in a study of blood T cells in healthy people across ages. In TCRdb, the 5' RACE reads were re-called with MiXCR into one record per CDR3 protein. The repertoire holds 1.5 million to 2 million distinct CDR3 sequences, less than 50% seen once, with around 2.1% in the top ten. Input material: blood. All receptors come from a woman aged 40 to 50 in good health. Each CDR3 is given without its conserved first and last residue. The D gene is left open where the match is weak.

D	J	V	CDR3
-	TRBJ1-6	TRBV6-2/TRBV6-3	ASTSSGSPLH
-	TRBJ2-5	TRBV6-5	ASSQRLVIQETQY
TRBD2	TRBJ2-1	TRBV9	ASSAGGGAGFEQF
-	-	TRBV4-1	ASSLGPTDYNEQY
TRBD2	TRBJ2-1	TRBV4-3	ASGWTSGRDEQF
-	TRBJ1-1	TRBV4-1	AGSQDFRGITPGTEAF
TRBD2	TRBJ2-1	TRBV20-1	SARGSGGETQF
TRBD1	TRBJ2-7	TRBV5-1	ASSMGTAYEQY
-	-	TRBV7-2	ASQISRSGPYNEQY
TRBD1	TRBJ2-1	TRBV7-9	ASSPRRQGKNEQF
TRBD1	TRBJ2-7	TRBV5-1	ASSLAQTGKDSYEQY
TRBD1	TRBJ2-1	TRBV5-1	ASSPEGGTGRLTQF
-	TRBJ2-7	TRBV7-3	ASDVRVGEQY
TRBD1	TRBJ2-7	TRBV9	ASSVGTGGLYEQY
-	TRBJ1-1	TRBV5-1	ASSYHQGETEAF
-	TRBJ2-7	TRBV11-1	ASSFGGREDEQY
-	TRBJ1-5	TRBV27	ASSFQGINQPQH
TRBD2	TRBJ2-1	TRBV7-8	ASSRPLAGAPMGYNEQF
TRBD2	TRBJ2-1	TRBV20-1	SASPSGSYNEQF
TRBD1	TRBJ2-5	TRBV28	ASLRDREETQY
TRBD1	-	TRBV6-5	ASSYRDRGFYEQY
TRBD1	TRBJ1-1	TRBV20-1	SAPGQGGGKAF
TRBD2	TRBJ2-1	TRBV3-1	ASSQIAGTNNEQF
-	TRBJ2-4	TRBV7-2	ASSLVLGDKNIQY
-	TRBJ2-5	TRBV12-3/TRBV12-4	ASSPRVGCILETQY
-	-	TRBV11-2	ASRTVRETQY
TRBD1	TRBJ1-2	TRBV12-3/TRBV12-4	ASSSGTGDHGYT
-	TRBJ1-6	TRBV25-1	ASSDLRAVGSPLH
TRBD1	TRBJ1-4	TRBV10-3	AISGQGGYEKLF
TRBD1	TRBJ2-7	TRBV20-1	SAAGTGLYEQY
-	TRBJ2-1	TRBV6-6	ASSYSLGYNEQF
-	TRBJ2-7	TRBV24-1	ATSDSSPMGYEQY
-	TRBJ2-7	TRBV10-2	ASSDGTPSSYEQY
TRBD2	-	TRBV29-1	SVVMTGGQETQY
TRBD1	TRBJ2-1	TRBV5-5	ASGPGQGAYNEQF
-	TRBJ2-3	TRBV5-1	ASGYREGGTDTQY
-	TRBJ2-2	TRBV5-1	ASSPISTGELF
-	TRBJ1-1	TRBV2	ASRKDFSNTEAF
-	TRBJ2-3	TRBV5-1	ASTDRVVDTQY
-	TRBJ1-2	TRBV28	ASRSNYGYT
TRBD1	TRBJ1-6	TRBV6-6	ASSYIGQENSPLH
-	TRBJ2-7	TRBV20-1	SAMDYYEQY
TRBD2	TRBJ2-1	TRBV4-2	ASSQDIFVAGGISYNEQF
-	TRBJ2-5	TRBV7-8	ASRSTGTEGWKTQY
TRBD1	TRBJ2-3	TRBV25-1	ASSGEGALDTQY
-	TRBJ2-3	TRBV29-1	SVPYAGYTDTQY
TRBD2	TRBJ2-3	TRBV5-6	ASSLVSAGSTDTQY
TRBD2	TRBJ2-5	TRBV4-3	ASSQLGGSGGQETQY
-	TRBJ2-1	TRBV12-3/TRBV12-4	ASSFWKDEQF
-	TRBJ2-5	TRBV4-2	ASSQEEWPETQY
TRBD2	TRBJ2-5	TRBV7-2	ASSSLAGGPAETQY
-	TRBJ2-3	TRBV6-2/TRBV6-3	ASVLEERGTDTQY
TRBD2	TRBJ2-1	TRBV6-2/TRBV6-3	ASRTPGGREGYNEQF
TRBD1	TRBJ1-2	TRBV7-3	ASSVKGTGSNYGYT
-	TRBJ2-1	TRBV6-5	ASTNEGAGYNEQF
TRBD2	TRBJ2-1	TRBV6-1	AGGQRGGRPVEQF
TRBD1	TRBJ1-2	TRBV20-1	SASRGSAGYT
-	TRBJ2-3	TRBV7-2	ASSVVGVGGDTQY
-	TRBJ1-2	TRBV9	ASSVGTDPGYGYT
-	TRBJ2-7	TRBV3-1	ASSPGHKGYEQY